The TCR beta chain under discussion was sequenced for a study of shared clonotypes between healthy human individuals. Broader study findings: Of the naive CD4 clonotypes, around 4.7% were shared across several donors.

Concerning this clone: The antigen is not known.

Repertoires were generated with immunoSEQ multiplex PCR, while TCRdb's copy carries only in-frame clones and drops some. The table lists around 2.1 million clones, 90% to 96% of them singletons. Germline V lookup: CDR1 MNHEY, CDR2 SMNVEV (reference sequence). CDR3 length: 15 amino acids. Trimming cost V 1 base and J 7 bases, with 13 bases left between them. The chain recombines TRBV27 with TRBJ2-2; possible D gene TRBD2, 6 bases. Sequenced material: naive CD4+ T cells sorted from blood. Described subset: CD45RA+ positively selected. The sequence was obtained from a man aged 18 to 30 in good health. CDR3 sequence reads: CASSLYSGRNGELFF. In nucleotides, the CDR3 is TGTGCCAGCAGTTTATACTCAGGGAGGAACGGGGAGCTGTTTTTT.